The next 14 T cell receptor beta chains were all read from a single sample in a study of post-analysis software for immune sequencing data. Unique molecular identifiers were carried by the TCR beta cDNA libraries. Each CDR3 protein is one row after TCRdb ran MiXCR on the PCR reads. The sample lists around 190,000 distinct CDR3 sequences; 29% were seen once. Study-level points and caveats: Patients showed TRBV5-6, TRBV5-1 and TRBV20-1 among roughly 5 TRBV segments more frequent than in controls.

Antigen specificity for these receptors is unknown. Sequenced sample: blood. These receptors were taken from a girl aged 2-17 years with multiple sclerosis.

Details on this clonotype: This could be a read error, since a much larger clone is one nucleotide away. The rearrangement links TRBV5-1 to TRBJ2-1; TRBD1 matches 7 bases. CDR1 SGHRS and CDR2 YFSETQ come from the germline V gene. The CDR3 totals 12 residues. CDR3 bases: TGCGCCGGCAGCCCCGACAGGGCTGAGCAGTTCTTC. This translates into CAGSPDRAEQFF.

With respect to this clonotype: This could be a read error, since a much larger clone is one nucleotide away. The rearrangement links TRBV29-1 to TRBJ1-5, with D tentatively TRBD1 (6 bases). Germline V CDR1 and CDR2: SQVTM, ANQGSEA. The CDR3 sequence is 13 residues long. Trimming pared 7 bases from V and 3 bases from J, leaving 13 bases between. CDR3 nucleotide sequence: TGCAGCGGACAGGCACTGAACAATCAGCCCCAGCATTTT. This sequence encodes CSGQALNNQPQHF.

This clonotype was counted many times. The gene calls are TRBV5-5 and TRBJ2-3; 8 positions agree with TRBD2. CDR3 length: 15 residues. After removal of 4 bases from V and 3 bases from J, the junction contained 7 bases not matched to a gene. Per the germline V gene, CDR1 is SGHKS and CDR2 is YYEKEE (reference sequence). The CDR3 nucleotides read TGTGCCAGCAGCAAGACGGGAGGGCGGACAGATACGCAGTATTTT. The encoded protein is CASSKTGGRTDTQYF.

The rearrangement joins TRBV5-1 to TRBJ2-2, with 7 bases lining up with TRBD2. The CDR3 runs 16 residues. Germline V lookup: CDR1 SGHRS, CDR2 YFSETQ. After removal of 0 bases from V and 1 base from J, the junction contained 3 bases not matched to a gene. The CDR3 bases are TGCGCCAGCAGCTTGGAGGGCGGGAGGAACACCGGGGAGCTGTTTTTT. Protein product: CASSLEGGRNTGELFF.

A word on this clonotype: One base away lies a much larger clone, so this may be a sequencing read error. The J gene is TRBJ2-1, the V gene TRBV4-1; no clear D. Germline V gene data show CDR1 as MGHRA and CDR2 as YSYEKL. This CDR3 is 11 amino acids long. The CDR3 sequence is CASSRADERFF. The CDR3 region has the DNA TGCGCCAGCAGCCGTGCCGATGAGCGGTTCTTC.

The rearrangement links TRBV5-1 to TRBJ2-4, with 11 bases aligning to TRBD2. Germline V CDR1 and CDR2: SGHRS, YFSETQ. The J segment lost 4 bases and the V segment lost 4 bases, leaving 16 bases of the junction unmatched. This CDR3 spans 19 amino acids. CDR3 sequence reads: CASSPLGQGGTSGKNIQYF. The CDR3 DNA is TGCGCCAGCAGCCCGCTCGGACAGGGCGGGACTAGCGGTAAAAACATTCAGTACTTC.

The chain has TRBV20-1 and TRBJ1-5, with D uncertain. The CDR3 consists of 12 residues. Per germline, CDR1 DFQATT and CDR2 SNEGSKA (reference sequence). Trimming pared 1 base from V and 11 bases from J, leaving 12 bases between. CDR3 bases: TGCAGTGCTAGAGGGGCGGGGTCGGCCCAGCATTTT. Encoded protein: CSARGAGSAQHF.

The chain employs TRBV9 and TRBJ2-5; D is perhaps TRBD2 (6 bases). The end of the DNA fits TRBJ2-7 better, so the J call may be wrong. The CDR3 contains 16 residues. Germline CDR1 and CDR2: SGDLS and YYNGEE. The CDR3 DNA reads TGTGCCAGCAGCGTAGGAGGGGCTAGCGACCAATACGAGCAGTACTTC. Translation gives CASSVGGASDQYEQYF.

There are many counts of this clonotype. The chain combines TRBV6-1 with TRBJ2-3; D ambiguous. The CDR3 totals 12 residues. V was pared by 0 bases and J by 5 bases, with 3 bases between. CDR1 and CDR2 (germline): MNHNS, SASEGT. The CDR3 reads CASSEARDTQYF. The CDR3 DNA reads TGTGCCAGCAGTGAAGCGCGAGATACGCAGTATTTT.

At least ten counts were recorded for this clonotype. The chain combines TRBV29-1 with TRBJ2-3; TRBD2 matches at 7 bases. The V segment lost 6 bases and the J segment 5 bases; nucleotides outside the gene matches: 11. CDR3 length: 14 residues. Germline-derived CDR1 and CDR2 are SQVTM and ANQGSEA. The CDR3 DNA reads TGCAGCGTGACCGGGGCGGGGGTAATAGATACGCAGTATTTT. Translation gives CSVTGAGVIDTQYF.

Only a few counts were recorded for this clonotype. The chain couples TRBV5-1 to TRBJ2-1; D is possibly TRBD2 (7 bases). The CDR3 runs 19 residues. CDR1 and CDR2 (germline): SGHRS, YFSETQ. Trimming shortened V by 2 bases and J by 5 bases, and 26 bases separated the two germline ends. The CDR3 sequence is CASSFRGGPVGEKDNEQFF. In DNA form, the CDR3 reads TGCGCCAGCAGCTTTAGGGGGGGCCCCGTCGGGGAGAAGGACAATGAGCAGTTCTTC. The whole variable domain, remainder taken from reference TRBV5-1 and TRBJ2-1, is KAGVTQTPRYLIKTRGQQVTLSCSPISGHRSVSWYQQTPGQGLQFLFEYFSETQRNKGNFPGRFSGRQFSNSRSEMNVSTLELGDSALYLCASSFRGGPVGEKDNEQFFGPGTRLTVL.

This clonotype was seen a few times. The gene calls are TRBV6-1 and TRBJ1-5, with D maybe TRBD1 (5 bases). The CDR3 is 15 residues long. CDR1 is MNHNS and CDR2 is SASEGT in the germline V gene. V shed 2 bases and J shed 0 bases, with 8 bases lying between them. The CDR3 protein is CASSEYRNSNQPQHF. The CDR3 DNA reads TGTGCCAGCAGTGAATACAGGAATAGCAATCAGCCCCAGCATTTT.

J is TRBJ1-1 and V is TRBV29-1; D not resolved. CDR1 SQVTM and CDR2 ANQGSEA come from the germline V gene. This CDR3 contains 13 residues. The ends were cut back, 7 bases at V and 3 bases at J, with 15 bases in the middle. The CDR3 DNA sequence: TGCAGCGCCGAGGGTGGCCTAGACACTGAAGCTTTCTTT. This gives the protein CSAEGGLDTEAFF.

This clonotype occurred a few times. CDR3 nucleotides: TGTGCCAGCAGCTTGCACGAGTGGCGGCCCCAGCATTTT. The encoded protein is CASSLHEWRPQHF. This chain links TRBV7-2 with TRBJ1-5; unclear D gene. The V and J ends lost 3 bases and 9 bases respectively, with 12 bases between them. Per the germline V gene, CDR1 is SGHTA and CDR2 is FQGNSA. This CDR3 is 13 amino acids long.